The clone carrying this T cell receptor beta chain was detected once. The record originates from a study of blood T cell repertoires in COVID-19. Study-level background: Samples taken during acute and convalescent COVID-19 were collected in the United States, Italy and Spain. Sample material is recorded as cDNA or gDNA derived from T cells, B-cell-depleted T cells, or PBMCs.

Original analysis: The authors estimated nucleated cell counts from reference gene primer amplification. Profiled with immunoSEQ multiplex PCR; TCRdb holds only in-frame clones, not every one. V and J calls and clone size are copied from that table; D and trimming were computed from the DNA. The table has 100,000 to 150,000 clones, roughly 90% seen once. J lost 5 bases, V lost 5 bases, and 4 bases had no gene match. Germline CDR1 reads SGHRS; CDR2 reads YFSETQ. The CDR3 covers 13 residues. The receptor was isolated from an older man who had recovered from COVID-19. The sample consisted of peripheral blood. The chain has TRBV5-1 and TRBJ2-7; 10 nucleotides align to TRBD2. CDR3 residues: CASRTSGAHEQYF. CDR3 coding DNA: TGCGCCAGCAGAACTAGCGGGGCCCACGAGCAGTACTTC. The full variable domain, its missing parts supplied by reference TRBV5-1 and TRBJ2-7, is KAGVTQTPRYLIKTRGQQVTLSCSPISGHRSVSWYQQTPGQGLQFLFEYFSETQRNKGNFPGRFSGRQFSNSRSEMNVSTLELGDSALYLCASRTSGAHEQYFGPGTRLTVT.